This T cell receptor beta chain is from a study of blood T cell repertoires in COVID-19. Study background: COVID-19 samples collected from the United States, Italy and Spain covered acute and convalescent phases. T cells, B-cell-depleted T cells, or PBMCs provided the cDNA or gDNA that served as material.

CDR3 size: 18 residues. Germline CDR1 is SGHVS and CDR2 is FNYEAQ. V was shortened by 0 bases and J by 2 bases, with 18 bases between the two germline ends. Authors' processing steps: Quantification of nucleated cells was approximated via reference gene primer amplification. Sequencing was performed with immunoSEQ multiplex PCR; in TCRdb, only in-frame clones are kept and a portion is missing. From that table come the V and J calls and clone size; the DNA was used to work out D and trimming. The profile shows about 260,000 clones, 87% of them singletons. This TCR was recovered from a woman aged 40-49 years who had recovered from COVID-19. This chain links TRBV7-6 with TRBJ2-3, with D possibly matching TRBD1 (6 bases). Sequenced: peripheral blood. The CDR3 region has the DNA TGTGCCAGCAGCTTAGCGGGGGCTAGACAGTTAGTCACAGATACGCAGTATTTT. It is translated as CASSLAGARQLVTDTQYF.